This is a list of T cell receptor beta chains from one sample in a study of T cells in Graves' hyperthyroidism and ophthalmopathy. A single record per CDR3 protein comes from TCRdb applying MiXCR to the multiplex PCR reads. Counted here are about 290,000 distinct CDR3 sequences, approximately 14% occurring once; the ten biggest clones make up 7% to 9%. The sample consisted of blood. The receptors come from a woman aged 40 to 50 with Graves' hyperthyroidism. CDR3s include the opening cysteine and the closing phenylalanine or tryptophan. The D gene is left open where the match is weak. Clone size appears in some rows only: once, few, many, or a class for an expanded clone.

CDR3 protein,CDR3 DNA,J gene,clone size,V gene,D gene
CASSSPRYETQYF,TGTGCCAGCAGTAGCCCTCGGTATGAGACCCAGTACTTC,TRBJ2-5,many,TRBV27,-
CASSYTREKLFF,TGTGCCAGCAGCTATACACGTGAAAAACTGTTTTTT,TRBJ1-4,few,TRBV7-2,-
CASSQQGALTYEQYF,TGCGCCAGCAGCCAACAGGGGGCGCTAACCTACGAGCAGTACTTC,TRBJ2-7,many,TRBV5-1,TRBD1
CASQLGPSRNTIYF,TGTGCCAGTCAGTTGGGGCCCAGTCGGAACACCATATATTTT,TRBJ1-3,many,TRBV12-3/TRBV12-4,-
CASSLAGLAGLTYNEQFF,TGTGCCAGCAGCCTGGCTGGGCTAGCGGGATTAACCTACAATGAGCAGTTCTTC,TRBJ2-1,many,TRBV7-2,TRBD2
CASSTVSGEQYF,TGCGCCAGCAGTACCGTGTCTGGCGAGCAGTACTTC,TRBJ2-7,many,TRBV10-2,-
CSVEDRKGNTEAFF,TGCAGCGTTGAAGATCGAAAGGGGAACACTGAAGCTTTCTTT,TRBJ1-1,many,TRBV29-1,-
CASSSQRGQIYEQYF,TGTGCCAGCAGCTCTCAGAGGGGACAGATCTACGAGCAGTACTTC,TRBJ2-7,-,TRBV7-9,TRBD1
CASSVAHVGVAGNTIYF,TGTGCCAGCAGCGTAGCGCACGTAGGAGTCGCCGGAAACACCATATATTTT,TRBJ1-3,-,TRBV9,-
CASSESDSGNTIYF,TGTGCCAGCAGTGAGTCAGACTCTGGAAACACCATATATTTT,TRBJ1-3,-,TRBV6-1,-
CSARPSGQVGGYEQYF,TGCAGTGCTAGGCCCTCCGGACAGGTCGGTGGCTACGAGCAGTACTTC,TRBJ2-7,-,TRBV20-1,TRBD1
CSARPVRTGATEAFF,TGCAGTGCTAGACCGGTCAGGACAGGGGCCACTGAAGCTTTCTTT,TRBJ1-1,few,TRBV20-1,TRBD1
CASSPLAGHTDTQYF,TGTGCCAGCTCACCACTAGCGGGGCACACAGATACGCAGTATTTT,TRBJ2-3,many,TRBV18,TRBD2
CASSQFRGRAAGELFF,TGCGCCAGCAGCCAATTTCGGGGGAGGGCCGCCGGGGAGCTGTTTTTT,TRBJ2-2,few,TRBV4-1,TRBD2
CASSLSLAASSYNEQFF,TGTGCCAGCAGTTTATCGTTAGCGGCGAGCTCCTACAATGAGCAGTTCTTC,TRBJ2-1,many,TRBV27,-
CSGLAAPRQETQYF,TGCAGTGGTCTAGCGGCCCCACGCCAAGAGACCCAGTACTTC,TRBJ2-5,many,TRBV20-1,TRBD2
CSARLQARTEAFF,TGCAGTGCTAGGCTCCAAGCTCGTACTGAAGCTTTCTTT,TRBJ1-1,many,TRBV20-1,-
CAKDGGLSTGELFF,TGTGCCAAAGACGGGGGGCTTAGCACCGGGGAGCTGTTTTTT,TRBJ2-2,many,TRBV2,-
CASKLGGARNTGELFF,TGTGCCAGCAAACTCGGGGGGGCGCGGAACACCGGGGAGCTGTTTTTT,TRBJ2-2,-,TRBV12-3/TRBV12-4,TRBD2
CASNLMLAGGYEQYF,TGTGCCAGCAATTTGATGCTAGCGGGAGGCTACGAGCAGTACTTC,TRBJ2-7,many,TRBV6-1,TRBD2
CASSSSGRTPEAQYF,TGTGCCAGCAGTTCCAGCGGGCGGACTCCGGAGGCCCAGTACTTC,TRBJ2-5,-,TRBV28,-
CASSYGAGGGGDGYTF,TGTGCCAGCAGTTACGGAGCTGGCGGCGGGGGTGATGGCTACACCTTC,TRBJ1-2,many,TRBV6-1,-
CASSLPLASGISKFYEQYF,TGTGCCAGCAGCCTACCACTGGCTAGCGGGATCTCTAAATTCTACGAGCAGTACTTC,TRBJ2-7,many,TRBV11-2,TRBD2
CASSWAGSDHEQYF,TGTGCCAGCAGCTGGGCAGGGTCCGACCACGAGCAGTACTTC,TRBJ2-7,many,TRBV7-9,-
CASSVSETQYF,TGTGCCAGCAGTGTGAGCGAGACCCAGTACTTC,TRBJ2-5,many,TRBV6-1,-
CASSLLVADTQYF,TGTGCCAGCAGCTTACTGGTCGCAGATACGCAGTATTTT,TRBJ2-3,many,TRBV7-8,-
CVSSSDGPNQPQHF,TGTGTCAGCAGTTCGGACGGGCCCAATCAGCCCCAGCATTTT,TRBJ1-5,-,TRBV28,-
CAWAPGLESEAFF,TGTGCCTGGGCCCCGGGGCTGGAGAGCGAAGCTTTCTTT,TRBJ1-1,many,TRBV30,-
CASSTRGLAAYGEQYF,TGTGCCAGCAGTACACGCGGACTAGCGGCCTACGGAGAGCAGTACTTC,TRBJ2-7,many,TRBV28,TRBD2
CASSFKGRASSTDTQYF,TGTGCCAGCAGTTTTAAGGGCAGGGCTTCTAGCACAGATACGCAGTATTTT,TRBJ2-3,many,TRBV12-3/TRBV12-4,-
CASRGQEETQYF,TGTGCCAGCAGGGGACAAGAAGAGACCCAGTACTTC,TRBJ2-5,-,TRBV7-9,-
CASSTPSSGELFF,TGTGCCAGCAGTACCCCAAGTTCCGGGGAGCTGTTTTTT,TRBJ2-2,many,TRBV6-1,-
CAISGTAPFVYGYTF,TGTGCCATCAGTGGGACGGCCCCATTTGTCTATGGCTACACCTTC,TRBJ1-2,few,TRBV10-3,-
CASTGTSGGLYEQYF,TGTGCCAGCACCGGGACTAGCGGGGGCCTTTACGAGCAGTACTTC,TRBJ2-7,many,TRBV6-1,TRBD2
CAWSALAKNIQYF,TGTGCCTGGAGTGCCCTAGCCAAAAACATTCAGTACTTC,TRBJ2-4,-,TRBV30,-
CASSLGPSGAFF,TGTGCCAGCAGCTTGGGGCCGAGTGGGGCTTTCTTT,TRBJ1-1,few,TRBV5-4,-
CSARDGLAGLYQETQYF,TGCAGTGCTAGAGATGGACTAGCGGGGCTCTACCAAGAGACCCAGTACTTC,TRBJ2-5,-,TRBV20-1,TRBD2
CASSLPSGSSYNEQFF,TGTGCCAGCAGTCTCCCTAGCGGAAGCTCCTACAATGAGCAGTTCTTC,TRBJ2-1,many,TRBV13,TRBD2
CASRKLTGRTTGELFF,TGTGCCAGTAGGAAATTGACAGGGCGAACTACCGGGGAGCTGTTTTTT,TRBJ2-2,few,TRBV19,TRBD1
CASSPGQGPQETQYF,TGTGCCAGCAGTCCCGGACAGGGCCCCCAAGAGACCCAGTACTTC,TRBJ2-5,many,TRBV6-1,TRBD1
CASSQDLEQNNQPQHF,TGTGCCAGCAGCCAAGATTTGGAACAAAACAATCAGCCCCAGCATTTT,TRBJ1-5,-,TRBV4-2,-
CASSLSWGGAYEQYF,TGTGCCAGCAGTTTATCGTGGGGCGGAGCCTACGAGCAGTACTTC,TRBJ2-7,-,TRBV27,-
CASSFGHSGDEQFF,TGTGCCAGCAGCTTCGGACACTCTGGGGATGAGCAGTTCTTC,TRBJ2-1,many,TRBV3-1,-
CATSDTGQRGYTF,TGTGCCACCAGTGATACCGGACAAAGGGGCTACACCTTC,TRBJ1-2,few,TRBV24-1,-
CSAPNPLTSGSSAFF,TGCAGTGCTCCTAATCCACTAACTAGCGGGAGCAGTGCGTTCTTC,TRBJ2-1,-,TRBV20-1,TRBD2
CASSLREEKLFF,TGTGCCAGCAGTTTACGCGAGGAAAAACTGTTTTTT,TRBJ1-4,many,TRBV12-3/TRBV12-4,-
CASSFAGGGQPQHF,TGTGCCAGCAGCTTCGCCGGAGGGGGTCAGCCCCAGCATTTT,TRBJ1-5,many,TRBV7-9,-
CAWSAGSSTSTDTQYF,TGTGCCTGGAGCGCCGGTAGCAGCACTAGCACAGATACGCAGTATTTT,TRBJ2-3,many,TRBV30,-